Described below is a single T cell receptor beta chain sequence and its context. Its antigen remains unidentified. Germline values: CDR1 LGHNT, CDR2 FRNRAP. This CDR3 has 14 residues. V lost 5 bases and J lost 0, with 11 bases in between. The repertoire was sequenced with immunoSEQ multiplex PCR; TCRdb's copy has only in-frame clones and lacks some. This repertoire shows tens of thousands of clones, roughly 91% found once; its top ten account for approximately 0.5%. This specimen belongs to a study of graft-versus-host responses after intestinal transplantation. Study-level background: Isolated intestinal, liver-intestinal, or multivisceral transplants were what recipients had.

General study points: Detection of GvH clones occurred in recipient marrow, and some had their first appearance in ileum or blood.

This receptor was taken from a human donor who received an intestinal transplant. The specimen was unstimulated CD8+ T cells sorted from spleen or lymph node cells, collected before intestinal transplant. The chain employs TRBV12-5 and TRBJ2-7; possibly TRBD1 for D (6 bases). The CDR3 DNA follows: TGTGCTAGTGGTCTCGGGACAAACTCCTACGAGCAGTACTTC. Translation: CASGLGTNSYEQYF.